The 7 T cell receptor beta chains below all came from one sample that was sequenced in a study of CD8 T cells in ankylosing spondylitis. Points from the study as a whole: There was a TCR beta motif, made of several highly homologous variants, that appeared characteristic of ankylosing spondylitis blood.

Via MiXCR, TCRdb re-called the 5' RACE reads, giving one row per CDR3 protein. The data hold over 450,000 distinct CDR3 sequences, with 12% observed a single time. These receptors have no known antigen. Source material: blood, either unsorted or a sorted T cell fraction (not recorded which). The receptors here all came from a male donor with ankylosing spondylitis.

The J gene is TRBJ1-6, the V gene TRBV7-2, with a tentative D call TRBD1 (6 bases). V was cut by 2 bases and J by 11 bases, with 10 bases left in between. Germline V gives CDR1 SGHTA, CDR2 FQGNSA. The CDR3 is made up of 13 amino acids. CDR3 loop: CASSLRQGTPLHF. DNA of the CDR3: TGTGCCAGCAGCTTAAGGCAGGGGACACCCCTCCACTTT.

The sample holds a few counts of this clonotype. The chain recombines TRBV5-1 with TRBJ1-6, with 7 bases aligning to TRBD1. Germline assignment: CDR1 SGHRS and CDR2 YFSETQ. V lost 5 bases, J lost 7 bases, and 9 bases stayed unmatched. This CDR3 region has 15 residues. The CDR3 here is CASSRPGQQNSPLHF. The DNA for the CDR3 is TGCGCCAGCAGTCGACCGGGACAGCAAAATTCACCCCTCCACTTT.

This clonotype has a handful of counts. V is TRBV5-6 and J is TRBJ2-1; TRBD2 agrees at 8 bases. CDR1 SGHDT and CDR2 YYEEEE come from the germline V gene. The CDR3 sequence is 13 residues long. Unmatched junction bases numbered 11, after V lost 3 bases and J lost 15 bases. In DNA form, the CDR3 reads TGTGCCAGCAGCTCCACAGCGGGAGTTCGTCGGTTCTTC. The encoded protein is CASSSTAGVRRFF.

V is TRBV20-1 and J is TRBJ2-1; no definite D call. The CDR3 spans 12 residues. Between the trimmed V and J ends, which lost 6 bases and 4 bases, there was a span of 10 bases. From germline, CDR1 is DFQATT and CDR2 SNEGSKA (reference sequence). CDR3 sequence: CSALNWYNEQFF. The CDR3 DNA is TGCAGTGCCCTCAACTGGTACAATGAGCAGTTCTTC.

The CDR3 sequence is CASSLDSSAITDTQYF. CDR3 in DNA: TGTGCCAGCAGCTTGGATTCTAGTGCCATTACAGATACGCAGTATTTT. The V gene is TRBV5-4, the J gene TRBJ2-3; unclear D gene. This CDR3 region has 16 residues. The germline V gene has CDR1 SGHNT and CDR2 YYREEE (reference sequence). Trimming cost V 0 bases and J 3 bases, with 14 bases left between them.

The chain employs TRBV11-2 and TRBJ2-2; perhaps TRBD2 as D (6 bases). Germline lookup yields CDR1 SGHAT and CDR2 FQNNGV. This CDR3 contains 15 residues. The ends were cut back, 7 bases at V and 3 bases at J, with 15 bases in the middle. The CDR3 bases are TGTGCCAGCACCCCGGACGGAGGGGACACCGGGGAGCTGTTTTTT. This gives the protein CASTPDGGDTGELFF.

The genes are TRBV15 and TRBJ2-1; D is perhaps TRBD1 (5 bases). CDR3 length: 16 amino acids. Per the germline V gene, CDR1 is LNHNV and CDR2 is YYDKDF (reference sequence). Deletions cut 2 bases from V and 0 bases from J, with 11 bases between. The CDR3 DNA reads as TGTGCCACCAGCAGAACAGGTCTTAGCTCCTACAATGAGCAGTTCTTC. Protein: CATSRTGLSSYNEQFF. Supplemented by reference TRBV15 and TRBJ2-1, the full variable domain reads DAMVIQNPRYQVTQFGKPVTLSCSQTLNHNVMYWYQQKSSQAPKLLFHYYDKDFNNEADTPDNFQSRRPNTSFCFLDIRSPGLGDTAMYLCATSRTGLSSYNEQFFGPGTRLTVL.